This T cell receptor (beta chain) stems from a study of identical twins. Study-wide findings and caveats: When twins shared out-of-frame alpha sequences, those sequences had excess low generation probability. Because invariant MAIT and iNKT cells could be present, zero-insertion analyses could be partly confounded.

This clonotype was picked up a small number of times. Its cognate antigen is unknown. Germline CDR1 SNHLY, CDR2 FYNNEI. This CDR3 is 17 amino acids long. V was pared by 4 bases and J by 8 bases, with 24 bases between. MiXCR was run by TCRdb on the 5' RACE reads, yielding one entry per CDR3 protein. The sample yields fewer than 650,000 distinct CDR3 sequences, more than 9% seen once. These data also featured in a second study, about yellow fever vaccine responses in identical twins.

The J gene is TRBJ2-1, the V gene TRBV2; D possibly matches TRBD1 or TRBD2 (5 bases each). The source of this sequence is a woman in her late teens or twenties in good health. Sequencing input: PBMCs. CDR3 DNA: TGTGCCAGCAGTGGGAGCCTCGACAGCGGCCCACCCGATGAGCAGTTCTTC. Encoded protein: CASSGSLDSGPPDEQFF.